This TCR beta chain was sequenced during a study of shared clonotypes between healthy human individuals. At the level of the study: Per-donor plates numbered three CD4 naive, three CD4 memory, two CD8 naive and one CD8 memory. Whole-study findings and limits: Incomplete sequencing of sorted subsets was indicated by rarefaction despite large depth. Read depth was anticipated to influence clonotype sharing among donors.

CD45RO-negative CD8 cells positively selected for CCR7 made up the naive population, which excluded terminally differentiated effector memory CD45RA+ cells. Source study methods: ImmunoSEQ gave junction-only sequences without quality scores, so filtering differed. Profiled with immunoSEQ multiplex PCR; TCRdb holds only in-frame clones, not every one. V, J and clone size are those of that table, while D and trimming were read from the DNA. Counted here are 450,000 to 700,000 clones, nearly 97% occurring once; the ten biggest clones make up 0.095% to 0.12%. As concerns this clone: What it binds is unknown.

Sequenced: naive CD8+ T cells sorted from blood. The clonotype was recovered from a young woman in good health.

CDR3 coding DNA: TGTGCCAGCAGCGTAGCGACTAGCGGACAAGAGACCCAGTACTTC. Protein sequence: CASSVATSGQETQYF. V gene TRBV9 combines with J gene TRBJ2-5; 9 nucleotides match TRBD2. V shed 0 bases and J 2 bases; nucleotides not matched to a gene: 2. CDR3 length equals 15 residues. Germline V gene sequence: CDR1 SGDLS, CDR2 YYNGEE.